This TCR beta chain appears in the sequencing data of a study of T cell responses to AZD1222 COVID-19 vaccine. The study, taken as a whole, reports: Increases in Spike-specific TCR breadth and depth were seen after two AZD1222 doses. Spike-wide vaccine-associated CD4 TCRs dominated at 160-218 and 743-854. The study reported that nearly half of spike-specific TCRs target unmutated variant regions. White British people made up most donors, females outnumbered males, and clonal diversity was possibly underestimated.

The CDR3 has 15 residues. Germline V gene data show CDR1 as SGHRS and CDR2 as YFSETQ. V lost 6 bases, J lost 0 bases, and 16 bases lay in between. Of note for this clone: Antigen: not known.

The protocol was immunoSEQ multiplex PCR, while the TCRdb copy is restricted to in-frame clones and leaves out a portion. The table includes 75,000 to 100,000 clones, 88% detected once. Sequences were derived from peripheral blood, sampled on day 0 of AZD1222 vaccination. The receptor's source is an adult in good health. The chain joins TRBV5-1 to TRBJ2-7; D assignment may be TRBD1 or TRBD2 (5 bases each). CDR3 nucleotides: TGCGCCAGCAAATACGGGACGGTGAGCTCCTACGAGCAGTACTTC. Translated: CASKYGTVSSYEQYF.